The 24 T cell receptor beta chains below come from one sample, sequenced in a study of molecular identifiers for immune sequencing clone quantification. Via MiXCR, TCRdb re-called the PCR reads, giving one row per CDR3 protein. The data show tens of thousands of distinct CDR3 sequences, under 25% seen once. The sequenced material came from naive CD8+ T cells from blood, with Jurkat cell RNA spiked in. Subset given: FACS-sorted CD8+CD4-CCR7+CD45RA+ naive T cells. These receptors were collected from a human donor in good health. Some libraries in this study had Jurkat cell RNA spiked in.

The table lists this clonotype with many counts. The chain couples TRBV19 to TRBJ1-1; D is uncertain. CDR1 is LNHDA and CDR2 is SQIVND in the germline V gene (reference sequence). Trimming shortened V by 7 bases and J by 5 bases, and 11 bases separated the two germline ends. CDR3 length: 12 amino acids. DNA for the CDR3: TGTGCCAGTAATGAGGGTGGTACTGAAGCTTTCTTT. This gives the protein CASNEGGTEAFF.

Concerning this clonotype itself: One end of the junction is discordant with germline, which a read error may explain. This chain links TRBV27 with TRBJ1-1; D uncertain. There are 13 residues in the CDR3. CDR1 and CDR2 from the germline V gene are MNHEY and SMNVEV (reference sequence). CDR3 sequence reads: CGSSLGRYTEALF. CDR3 DNA sequence: TGTGGCAGCAGTTTGGGCAGATACACTGAAGCTCTCTTT.

This sequence joins TRBV19 and TRBJ2-6; 9 bases are a match to TRBD1. The germline V gene encodes CDR1 LNHDA and CDR2 SQIVND (reference sequence). V lost 1 base and J lost 8; bases outside the gene matches: 3. This CDR3 has 15 residues. CDR3 in DNA: TGTGCCAGTAGTATAGGGACAGGGGTTACCAACGTCCTGACTTTC. This translates into CASSIGTGVTNVLTF.

Regarding this clonotype: A much larger clonotype is one base distant, so this may be a read error. This chain joins TRBV4-1 and TRBJ1-2; possibly TRBD1 for D (6 bases). The CDR3 extends over 14 amino acids. Trimming shortened V by 5 bases and J by 10 bases, and 20 bases separated the two germline ends. Germline lookup yields CDR1 MGHRA and CDR2 YSYEKL. In nucleotides, the CDR3 is TGCGCCAGCAGCGAAGGACAGTTGCTTTCCGACTACACCTTC. Encoded protein: CASSEGQLLSDYTF.

There are many counts of this clonotype. The CDR3 loop is CASSIGTRGTDTQYF. The CDR3 coding sequence is TGTGCCAGTAGTATTGGTACTAGAGGGACAGATACGCAGTATTTT. J is TRBJ2-3 and V is TRBV19; maybe TRBD2 (5 bases). V was pared by 3 bases and J by 3 bases, with 13 bases between. The CDR3 is made up of 15 amino acids. Per the germline V gene, CDR1 is LNHDA and CDR2 is SQIVND (reference sequence).

On this clonotype: Since a much larger clone is just one base distant, this may be a read error. The CDR3 does not end in the conserved phenylalanine or tryptophan, so this is likely a read error. This chain links TRBV9 with TRBJ1-5; 9 positions agree with TRBD1. Germline-derived CDR1 and CDR2 are SGDLS and YYNGEE. V lost 4 bases, J lost 3 bases, and 5 bases stayed unmatched. The length of the CDR3 is 15 residues. The CDR3 nucleotides read TGTGCCAGCAGCCCCGGGACAGGGATCAATCAGCCCCAGCATCTT. As protein: CASSPGTGINQPQHL.

As regards this clonotype: This may be a read error: a much more frequent sequence differs by one nucleotide. The chain links TRBV5-3 to TRBJ2-3; maybe TRBD1 (6 bases). TRBV5-3 is classed as an ORF, of uncertain function. This CDR3 has 14 amino acids. CDR3 in amino acids: CASSLSGATDTQYF. CDR3 sequence (DNA): TGTGCCAGCAGCTTGTCAGGGGCCACAGATACGCAGTATTTT.

This clonotype was recorded at least ten times. The rearrangement links TRBV28 to TRBJ1-5; TRBD1 aligns across 8 bases. J gave up 3 bases and V 6 bases, and 4 bases lay outside the gene matches. In germline, CDR1 is MDHEN, CDR2 SYDVKM. The CDR3 is 14 residues long. CDR3 DNA: TGTGCCAGCAGCCCGGACAGGGTCAATCAGCCCCAGCATTTT. Encoded protein: CASSPDRVNQPQHF.

The table lists this clonotype with many counts. J is TRBJ1-1 and V is TRBV12-3 or TRBV12-4; 7 bases line up with TRBD1. This CDR3 spans 15 amino acids. Trimming at V came to 5 bases and at J to 0 bases, leaving 6 bases not matched to a gene. The CDR3 here is CASSTRDSLNTEAFF. The CDR3 coding sequence is TGTGCCAGCAGTACTCGGGACAGCTTGAACACTGAAGCTTTCTTT.

Remarks on this clonotype: This may be a read error: a much more frequent sequence differs by one nucleotide. The chain has TRBV9 and TRBJ1-6; a possible D gene is TRBD1 (5 bases). Trimming pared 0 bases from V and 9 bases from J, leaving 10 bases between. The germline gives CDR1 SGDLS, CDR2 YYNGEE. CDR3 size: 14 residues. The CDR3 sequence: CASSVGQRSSPLHF. The CDR3 coding sequence is TGTGCCAGCAGCGTAGGACAGCGGAGTTCACCCCTCCACTTT.

This clonotype was seen at least ten times. The CDR3 nucleotides read TGTGCCACCAGCAGAGCAACCCCAGGGTTTGCTTTCACTGAAGCTTTCTTT. Translated, it gives CATSRATPGFAFTEAFF. The chain is built from TRBV15 and TRBJ1-1; maybe TRBD1 (5 bases). V was cut by 1 base and J by 4 bases, with 19 bases left in between. Germline CDR1 reads LNHNV; CDR2 reads YYDKDF (reference sequence). CDR3 size: 17 residues.

This clonotype was found once. This may come from a read error, since a much larger clone is one base off. The CDR3 DNA is TGCGCCAGCGGCCAAGACCTGGGGTCCACTGAAGCTTTCTTT. This gives the protein CASGQDLGSTEAFF. The gene calls are TRBV4-3 and TRBJ1-1; D not certain. The CDR3 has 14 amino acids. CDR1 and CDR2 (germline): LGHNA, YSLEER.

The chain combines TRBV3-1 with TRBJ2-7; 7 nucleotides align to TRBD2. The junction had 8 bases not matched to a gene; V was cut back by 2 bases and J by 7 bases. CDR3 length: 14 amino acids. Germline assignment: CDR1 LGHDT and CDR2 YNNKEL (reference sequence). Here the CDR3 reads CASSQQGLPGEQYF. CDR3 DNA sequence: TGTGCCAGCAGCCAACAGGGACTACCTGGGGAGCAGTACTTC.

Concerning this clonotype: A read error is possible here, since a much larger clone lies one base away. The DNA for the CDR3 is TGTGCCAGCAGTGAACCCCCGGGTGAGCGGATCCTCACAGATACGCAGTATTTT. Amino acids: CASSEPPGERILTDTQYF. This chain joins TRBV25-1 and TRBJ2-3; a possible D gene is TRBD2 (5 bases). This CDR3 is built from 18 residues. Deletions cut 2 bases from V and 2 bases from J, with 20 bases between. CDR1 is MGHDK and CDR2 is SYGVNS in the germline V gene. Full variable domain (rest looked up from reference TRBV25-1 and TRBJ2-3): EADIYQTPRYLVIGTGKKITLECSQTMGHDKMYWYQQDPGMELHLIHYSYGVNSTEKGDLSSESTVSRIRTEHFPLTLESARPSHTSQYLCASSEPPGERILTDTQYFGPGTRLTVL.

The V gene is TRBV7-9, the J gene TRBJ2-7; possibly TRBD2 for D (6 bases). Trimming cost V 4 bases and J 4 bases, with 14 bases left between them. The CDR3 runs 14 residues. The germline V gene has CDR1 SEHNR and CDR2 FQNEAQ (reference sequence). DNA for the CDR3: TGTGCCAGCAGCTGGGGGGAAATGGGTTACGAGCAGTACTTC. Its protein is CASSWGEMGYEQYF.

This clonotype was found many times. The V and J genes are TRBV4-3 and TRBJ2-3; D ambiguous. Deletions cut 0 bases from V and 0 bases from J, with 16 bases between. There are 18 residues in the CDR3. Per germline, CDR1 LGHNA and CDR2 YSLEER. The CDR3 sequence: CASSQDRVERPSTDTQYF. The CDR3 coding sequence is TGCGCCAGCAGCCAAGATAGGGTCGAGCGTCCGAGCACAGATACGCAGTATTTT.

This clonotype was found many times. The J gene is TRBJ2-7, the V gene TRBV20-1, with 7 bases aligning to TRBD1. The germline V gene has CDR1 DFQATT and CDR2 SNEGSKA (reference sequence). This CDR3 comprises 13 residues. The ends lost 6 bases at V and 2 bases at J; junction bases unmatched: 7. CDR3 coding DNA: TGCAGTGCCCCGGGACAGATAACCTACGAGCAGTACTTC. Translating it yields CSAPGQITYEQYF.

This clonotype came up many times. This chain links TRBV27 with TRBJ2-7, with D uncertain. V gave up 3 bases and J gave up 5 bases, with 8 bases separating them. The length of the CDR3 is 12 residues. CDR1 MNHEY and CDR2 SMNVEV come from the germline V gene (reference sequence). CDR3 loop: CASSLLGDEQYF. DNA of the CDR3: TGTGCCAGCAGTTTGCTGGGCGACGAGCAGTACTTC.

A few counts support this clonotype. The V and J genes are TRBV9 and TRBJ2-1, with D unresolved. The germline V gene encodes CDR1 SGDLS and CDR2 YYNGEE. The CDR3 sequence is 15 residues long. Trimming stripped 0 bases from V and 1 base from J, with 8 bases between. CDR3 protein: CASSVVGLSYNEQFF. DNA of the CDR3: TGTGCCAGCAGCGTAGTTGGGCTTTCCTACAATGAGCAGTTCTTC.

For this clonotype: A read error may be the cause here, since a much bigger clone is one base away. The chain carries TRBV7-9 and TRBJ1-4; D is undetermined. Germline CDR1 SEHNR, CDR2 FQNEAQ (reference sequence). This CDR3 has 15 amino acids. With 5 bases removed from V and 2 bases from J, the gap between germline ends came to 12 bases. CDR3 nucleotides: TGTGCCAGCAGCCCTACAGCGGGCACTAATGAAAAACTGTTTTTT. Translating gives CASSPTAGTNEKLFF.

This clonotype showed up many times. V is TRBV11-2 and J is TRBJ2-7; 8 bases agree with TRBD2. This CDR3 comprises 15 residues. The germline V gene encodes CDR1 SGHAT and CDR2 FQNNGV. The V segment lost 6 bases and the J segment 2 bases; nucleotides outside the gene matches: 9. CDR3 sequence (DNA): TGTGCCAGCAGTCTCCTGCGGGGGGCCGCCTACGAGCAGTACTTC. This codes for CASSLLRGAAYEQYF.

In this sample, this clonotype turned up many times. V and J are TRBV3-1 and TRBJ1-5; 8 bases are shared with TRBD1. CDR3 length: 15 amino acids. Germline CDR1 is LGHDT and CDR2 is YNNKEL (reference sequence). Trimming cost V 0 bases and J 5 bases; bases outside gene matches: 3. CDR3 protein: CASSQDAGGHQPQHF. As DNA, the CDR3 is TGTGCCAGCAGCCAAGACGCAGGGGGCCATCAGCCCCAGCATTTT.

Remarks on this clonotype: A read error may be the cause here, since a much bigger clone is one base away. The J gene is TRBJ1-2, the V gene TRBV3-1; D is unresolved. The CDR3 contains 16 residues. Trimming removed 1 base from V and 0 bases from J, with 12 bases in between. Germline CDR1 is LGHDT and CDR2 is YNNKEL (reference sequence). The CDR3 region has the DNA TGTGCCAGCAGCCAAGCTGCGGGCTACCCTAACTATGGCTACACCTTC. Its protein is CASSQAAGYPNYGYTF.

This clonotype was counted at least ten times. The chain is built from TRBV6-2 or TRBV6-3 and TRBJ2-5; 8 positions agree with TRBD1. Looked up from germline, CDR1 is MNHEY and CDR2 is SVGEGT. The CDR3 runs 18 residues. The J segment lost 4 bases and the V segment lost 0 bases, leaving 13 bases of the junction unmatched. The CDR3 loop reads CASSYSMAEGDRRETQYF. As DNA, the CDR3 is TGTGCCAGCAGTTACTCGATGGCGGAGGGGGACAGGAGAGAGACCCAGTACTTC.